This section outlines one TCR beta chain sequence together with its context. Its antigen is currently unknown. The sample is drawn from a study of shared clonotypes between healthy human individuals. Study-wide results and caveats: In contrast to clonotypes shared by all four donors, non-shared clonotypes had lower generation probabilities. The sharing of about 5% of naive CD4 clonotypes was seen across a handful of donors.

Profiled with immunoSEQ multiplex PCR; TCRdb holds only in-frame clones, not every one. The sample records about 680,000 clones, roughly 72% being singletons. V dropped 1 base and J dropped 7; count of bases not matched to a gene: 15. Germline loops: CDR1 MGHRA, CDR2 YSYEKL. CDR3 length equals 19 residues. The specimen was memory CD4+ T cells sorted from blood. The subset is: CD45RA-negative fraction. The TCR sequence derives from a woman aged 25 to 39 in good health. The chain is built from TRBV4-1 and TRBJ2-1; 11 bases agree with TRBD2. In nucleotides, the CDR3 is TGCGCCAGCAGCCAAGTGCGGGGGCCACTAGCGGGAGTTGGGAATGAGCAGTTCTTC. Translation gives CASSQVRGPLAGVGNEQFF.